Below are 9 T cell receptor beta chains sequenced from a single sample in a study of early T cells in non-severe SARS-CoV-2 infection. TCRdb itself ran the 5' RACE reads through MiXCR, one entry per CDR3 protein. This table has about 64,000 distinct CDR3 sequences, 7.5% to 9% appearing once. This material consisted of whole blood, taken at baseline. Source of these receptors: an adult who was a healthcare worker with PCR-confirmed SARS-CoV-2 infection or an uninfected control (not recorded which).

This clonotype came up a few times. The chain employs TRBV11-2 and TRBJ2-2; D assignment may be TRBD1 or TRBD2 (5 bases each). With 3 bases removed from V and 3 bases from J, the gap between germline ends came to 11 bases. Looked up from germline, CDR1 is SGHAT and CDR2 is FQNNGV. The CDR3 has 15 residues. The CDR3 is CASSFEGPYTGELFF. As DNA, the CDR3 is TGTGCCAGCAGCTTCGAGGGACCGTACACCGGGGAGCTGTTTTTT.

The CDR3 DNA is TGTGCCAGTAGTATAGATCGGGAGGGCCCTTACAATGAGCAGTTCTTC. Translation gives CASSIDREGPYNEQFF. The chain employs TRBV19 and TRBJ2-1, with 8 bases identical to TRBD2. V gave up 0 bases and J gave up 4 bases; unmatched junction bases: 5. Germline V gene sequence: CDR1 LNHDA, CDR2 SQIVND (reference sequence). The CDR3 has 16 residues.

A few counts support this clonotype. The chain is built from TRBV29-1 and TRBJ2-7; TRBD2 agrees at 7 bases. The CDR3 loop spans 14 amino acids. Trimming cost V 8 bases and J 7 bases; bases outside gene matches: 17. Per the germline V gene, CDR1 is SQVTM and CDR2 is ANQGSEA. The CDR3 is CSPQQRGFSREQYF. Here the CDR3 DNA reads TGCAGCCCTCAGCAGCGGGGATTTTCTCGGGAGCAGTACTTC.

With respect to this clonotype: Germline and junction disagree at one end, which may indicate a read error. This chain joins TRBV6-2 or TRBV6-3 and TRBJ2-1, with 15 nucleotides matching TRBD2. This CDR3 region has 14 residues. Germline V lookup: CDR1 MNHEY, CDR2 SVGEGT. This chain's CDR3 is CASSYPRTSGRDAF. Here the CDR3 DNA reads TGTGCCAGCAGTTACCCAAGGACTAGCGGGAGGGACGCATTC.

This clonotype turned up a few times. The V gene is TRBV6-2 or TRBV6-3, the J gene TRBJ2-3; D is unresolved. Looked up from germline, CDR1 is MNHEY and CDR2 is SVGEGT. CDR3 size: 13 residues. Trimming removed 2 bases at V and 3 bases at J, with 6 bases between. The CDR3 reads CASSYQPTDTQYF. The CDR3 bases are TGTGCCAGCAGTTACCAACCAACAGATACGCAGTATTTT.

This clonotype was recorded many times. The rearrangement links TRBV5-1 to TRBJ2-1, with 11 bases fitting TRBD2. The CDR3 contains 15 residues. V lost 4 bases and J lost 5; bases outside the gene matches: 5. The germline V gene encodes CDR1 SGHRS and CDR2 YFSETQ. DNA of the CDR3: TGCGCCAGCAGCACTGAGGGACTAGCGGACAATGAGCAGTTCTTC. Translated, it gives CASSTEGLADNEQFF.

The table lists this clonotype with a few counts. V and J are TRBV5-4 and TRBJ2-5; TRBD2 might be the D (6 bases). CDR1 SGHNT and CDR2 YYREEE come from the germline V gene (reference sequence). The CDR3 is made up of 15 amino acids. The V and J ends lost 0 bases and 7 bases respectively, with 16 bases between them. The CDR3 sequence: CASSLAGGPLGTQYF. The CDR3 nucleotides read TGTGCCAGCAGCTTGGCCGGAGGGCCATTGGGGACCCAGTACTTC.

In its sample, this clonotype was seen many times. This chain connects TRBV11-2 to TRBJ2-2, with no clear D. The CDR3 is 13 amino acids. Germline CDR1 SGHAT, CDR2 FQNNGV. Between the trimmed V and J ends, which lost 0 bases and 5 bases, there was a span of 4 bases. This chain's CDR3 is CASSLEVTGELFF. The CDR3 nucleotides are TGTGCCAGCAGCTTAGAGGTTACCGGGGAGCTGTTTTTT. Together with reference TRBV11-2 and TRBJ2-2, the CDR3 gives the full variable domain: EAGVAQSPRYKIIEKRQSVAFWCNPISGHATLYWYQQILGQGPKLLIQFQNNGVVDDSQLPKDRFSAERLKGVDSTLKIQPAKLEDSAVYLCASSLEVTGELFFGEGSRLTVL.

The CDR3 here is CASSQSEIAGSKNEQFF. The CDR3 DNA sequence: TGTGCCAGCAGCCAATCGGAAATAGCGGGATCCAAAAATGAGCAGTTCTTC. The rearrangement uses TRBV3-1 and TRBJ2-1; 8 nucleotides agree with TRBD2. Trimming cost V 2 bases and J 7 bases; bases outside gene matches: 13. This CDR3 has 17 residues. In germline, CDR1 is LGHDT, CDR2 YNNKEL (reference sequence).